A single sample is the source of the 15 T cell receptor beta chains below, sequenced in a study of shared clonotypes between healthy human individuals. Assay used: immunoSEQ multiplex PCR; TCRdb lists only in-frame clones, some missing. The profile shows fewer than 1.6 million clones, approximately 98.5% of them singletons. What was sequenced was naive CD4+ T cells sorted from blood. Described subset: CD45RA+ positively selected. The receptors were gathered from a young man in good health.

The rearrangement links TRBV11-2 to TRBJ2-1; D is possibly TRBD2 (6 bases). Trimming took 6 bases from V and 0 from J, leaving 15 bases between them. Germline CDR1 SGHAT, CDR2 FQNNGV. CDR3 length: 16 amino acids. CDR3: CASRRPGLSSYNEQFF. CDR3 nucleotide sequence: TGTGCCAGCAGGCGTCCGGGACTCAGCTCCTACAATGAGCAGTTCTTC.

The chain recombines TRBV18 with TRBJ2-7; D is uncertain. The CDR3 is made up of 15 amino acids. The germline CDR1 and CDR2 sequences are KGHSH and LQKENI. Trimming took off 2 bases at V and 2 bases at J, with 13 bases between the two ends. The CDR3 spells CASSPKTAETYEQYF. The DNA for the CDR3 is TGTGCCAGCTCACCAAAAACAGCCGAAACCTACGAGCAGTACTTC.

About this clone itself: Within the sample, other DNA sequences also encode this same CDR3. The V and J genes are TRBV6-5 and TRBJ1-3, with 7 bases identical to TRBD1. Germline V CDR1 and CDR2: MNHEY, SVGAGI. CDR3 length: 14 residues. J lost 2 bases, V lost 6 bases, and 4 bases had no gene match. The CDR3 sequence is CASSPTGTGNTIYF. The CDR3 DNA sequence: TGTGCCAGCAGCCCGACAGGGACTGGAAACACCATATATTTT.

The chain couples TRBV28 to TRBJ1-2; no reliable D call. The V gene lost 5 bases and the J gene lost 4 bases, with 8 bases spanning the gap. Germline V gives CDR1 MDHEN, CDR2 SYDVKM. The CDR3 consists of 12 residues. The CDR3 DNA is TGTGCCAGCAGTCTCGGTGTCTATGGCTACACCTTC. This gives the protein CASSLGVYGYTF.

This clone was seen a single time. This chain connects TRBV7-9 to TRBJ2-3; tentative D call: TRBD1 (5 bases). This CDR3 comprises 13 residues. V lost 0 bases, J lost 9 bases, and 10 bases lay in between. The germline gives CDR1 SEHNR, CDR2 FQNEAQ (reference sequence). CDR3: CASSLAPQATQYF. The CDR3 bases are TGTGCCAGCAGCTTAGCCCCACAGGCCACGCAGTATTTT.

The chain links TRBV11-2 to TRBJ2-7; 12 bases agree with TRBD2. CDR1 SGHAT and CDR2 FQNNGV come from the germline V gene. The CDR3 length is 17 residues. Trimming took 5 bases from V and 3 from J; bases not matched to a gene: 11. CDR3 coding DNA: TGTGCCAGCAGCCCACGACTCCCGGGACTAGCGGGCTACGAGCAGTACTTC. Its protein product is CASSPRLPGLAGYEQYF.

The rearrangement uses TRBV7-9 and TRBJ2-1; maybe TRBD1 (5 bases). The germline V and J ends were trimmed by 1 base and 12 bases, with 10 bases remaining between them. Germline lookup yields CDR1 SEHNR and CDR2 FQNEAQ (reference sequence). The CDR3 covers 12 residues. The CDR3 region is CASSLGQGSQFF. The DNA of the CDR3 is TGTGCCAGCAGCTTAGGGCAGGGTTCGCAGTTCTTC.

The rearrangement links TRBV6-1 to TRBJ2-3; possibly TRBD1 for D (5 bases). The germline V gene encodes CDR1 MNHNS and CDR2 SASEGT. V shed 1 base and J shed 0 bases, with 8 bases lying between them. This CDR3 spans 15 amino acids. CDR3 region: CASSEVRASTDTQYF. In DNA, the CDR3 is TGTGCCAGCAGTGAAGTCAGGGCAAGCACAGATACGCAGTATTTT.

A remark on this clone: Different DNA sequences within this sample yield the same CDR3. J is TRBJ2-7 and V is TRBV9; TRBD1 might be the D (5 bases). The CDR3 length is 14 residues. V gave up 0 bases and J gave up 1 base, with 8 bases separating them. CDR1 and CDR2 from the germline V gene are SGDLS and YYNGEE. The CDR3 here is CASSVGTNSYEQYF. The DNA of the CDR3 is TGTGCCAGCAGCGTAGGGACAAATTCCTACGAGCAGTACTTC.

The chain links TRBV9 to TRBJ2-3; the D is unclear. The CDR3 runs to 14 residues. Germline CDR1 is SGDLS and CDR2 is YYNGEE. Trimming cost V 4 bases and J 2 bases, with 11 bases left between them. As DNA, the CDR3 is TGTGCCAGCAGCTCCCAGACTCACACAGATACGCAGTATTTT. Translated, it gives CASSSQTHTDTQYF. The variable domain in full, with the rest retrieved from reference TRBV9 and TRBJ2-3, is DSGVTQTPKHLITATGQRVTLRCSPRSGDLSVYWYQQSLDQGLQFLIQYYNGEERAKGNILERFSAQQFPDLHSELNLSSLELGDSALYFCASSSQTHTDTQYFGPGTRLTVL.

The gene calls are TRBV9 and TRBJ2-7; weak D call: TRBD1 (5 bases). Germline V lookup: CDR1 SGDLS, CDR2 YYNGEE. Trimming took 2 bases from V and 4 from J, leaving 16 bases between them. This CDR3 has 15 amino acids. The CDR3 loop is CASSVGPPSEYEQYF. CDR3 coding DNA: TGTGCCAGCAGCGTGGGGCCGCCGTCCGAATACGAGCAGTACTTC.

V usage is TRBV2 and J usage is TRBJ1-2, with D perhaps TRBD1 (5 bases). Trimming pared 7 bases from V and 2 bases from J, leaving 8 bases between. The CDR3 totals 12 residues. Germline CDR1 reads SNHLY; CDR2 reads FYNNEI. In DNA form, the CDR3 reads TGTGCCAGCAAGGACAAGAACTATGGCTACACCTTC. It translates to CASKDKNYGYTF.

The rearrangement uses TRBV18 and TRBJ2-6; D is undetermined. The CDR3 extends over 17 amino acids. Per germline, CDR1 KGHSH and CDR2 LQKENI. V lost 3 bases to trimming and J lost 0 bases, with 12 bases between them. As DNA, the CDR3 is TGTGCCAGCTCACCTTGGGAATTTACCTCTGGGGCCAACGTCCTGACTTTC. It translates to CASSPWEFTSGANVLTF. The variable domain in full, with the rest retrieved from reference TRBV18 and TRBJ2-6, is NAGVMQNPRHLVRRRGQEARLRCSPMKGHSHVYWYRQLPEEGLKFMVYLQKENIIDESGMPKERFSAEFPKEGPSILRIQQVVRGDSAAYFCASSPWEFTSGANVLTFGAGSRLTVL.

The gene calls are TRBV2 and TRBJ2-1, with a weak D call TRBD2 (6 bases). The CDR3 loop spans 13 amino acids. Per the germline V gene, CDR1 is SNHLY and CDR2 is FYNNEI. V was trimmed by 3 bases and J by 5 bases, leaving 8 bases between them. In nucleotides, the CDR3 is TGTGCCAGCAGTGAGGAGGGGCACAATGAGCAGTTCTTC. This translates into CASSEEGHNEQFF. Combining the CDR3 with reference TRBV2 and TRBJ2-1 gives the whole variable domain EPEVTQTPSHQVTQMGQEVILRCVPISNHLYFYWYRQILGQKVEFLVSFYNNEISEKSEIFDDQFSVERPDGSNFTLKIRSTKLEDSAMYFCASSEEGHNEQFFGPGTRLTVL.

For the CDR3, the DNA is TGTGCCAGCAGTTCTCGGTTAGGCGAGCAGTACTTC. Its translation is CASSSRLGEQYF. The chain employs TRBV5-4 and TRBJ2-7; no definite D call. Germline CDR1 and CDR2: SGHNT and YYREEE (reference sequence). The CDR3 is 12 residues long. The germline V and J ends were trimmed by 5 bases and 6 bases, with 12 bases remaining between them.